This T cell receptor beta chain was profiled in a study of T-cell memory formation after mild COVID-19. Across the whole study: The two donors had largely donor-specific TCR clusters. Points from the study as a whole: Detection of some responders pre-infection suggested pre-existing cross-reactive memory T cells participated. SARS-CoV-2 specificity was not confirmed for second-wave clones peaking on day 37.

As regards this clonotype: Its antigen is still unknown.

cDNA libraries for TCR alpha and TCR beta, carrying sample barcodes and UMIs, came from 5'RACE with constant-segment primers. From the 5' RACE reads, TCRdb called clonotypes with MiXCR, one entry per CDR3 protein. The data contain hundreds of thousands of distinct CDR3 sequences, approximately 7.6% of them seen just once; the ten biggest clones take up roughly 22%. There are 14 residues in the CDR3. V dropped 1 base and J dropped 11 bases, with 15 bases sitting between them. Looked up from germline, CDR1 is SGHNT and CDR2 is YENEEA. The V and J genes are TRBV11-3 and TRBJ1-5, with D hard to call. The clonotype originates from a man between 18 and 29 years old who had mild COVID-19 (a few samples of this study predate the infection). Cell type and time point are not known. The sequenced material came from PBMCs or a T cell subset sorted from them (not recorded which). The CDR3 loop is CASSLGFQPAAQHF. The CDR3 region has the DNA TGTGCCAGCAGCTTAGGTTTCCAGCCCGCAGCCCAGCATTTT.